The clone carrying this TCR gamma chain has a handful of counts. The entry originates in a study of gamma delta lymphoproliferative disorders and STAT genes. Whole-study context: Delta libraries were made per EuroClonality-NGS working group procedure.

TCRdb redid clone calling on the multiplex PCR reads using CATT. The table has 2,200 or so gamma-chain clones, roughly a tenth seen once; the top ten hold 50% to 75%. Unmatched junction bases numbered 14, after V lost 0 bases and J lost 3 bases. The CDR3 is 17 residues long. From germline, CDR1 is EGSNGY and CDR2 YDSYNSKV. Sequencing used genomic DNA taken from PBMCs of patients and controls. This TCR came from a human donor with gamma-delta T-cell large granular lymphocyte leukemia. This chain links TRGV2 with TRGJ1 or TRGJ2. The J gene, not given by TCRdb, was assigned here from a germline match of the nucleotide sequence. Sequencing input: blood. CDR3 sequence reads: CATWDGPFLAIYYKKLF. Written as DNA, the CDR3 is TGTGCCACCTGGGACGGGCCCTTTCTCGCCATTTATTATAAGAAACTCTTT.